The source of this T cell receptor (beta chain) is a study of control samples from healthy donors and cancer patients. Germline V gene lookup returns CDR1 SGHTA and CDR2 FQGNSA. V shed 5 bases and J shed 6 bases, with 19 bases lying between them. This CDR3 contains 15 residues. The repertoire was sequenced with immunoSEQ multiplex PCR; TCRdb's copy has only in-frame clones and lacks some. The repertoire holds 65,000 to 90,000 clones, with around 87% as singletons. Sample: blood. The clonotype was recovered from a man aged 45-65 years in good health. The rearrangement uses TRBV7-2 and TRBJ1-2; a weak D match, TRBD1 (5 bases). The CDR3 sequence is CASSAQGGIRDGYTF. DNA for the CDR3: TGTGCCAGCAGCGCCCAGGGAGGAATACGGGATGGCTACACCTTC. The full variable domain, rest sourced from reference TRBV7-2 and TRBJ1-2, is GAGVSQSPSNKVTEKGKDVELRCDPISGHTALYWYRQSLGQGLEFLIYFQGNSAPDKSGLPSDRFSAERTGGSVSTLTIQRTQQEDSAVYLCASSAQGGIRDGYTFGSGTRLTVV.